The sequence of this T cell receptor beta chain was determined in a study of blood T cell repertoires in COVID-19. As for the study in general: Researchers got acute and convalescent COVID-19 samples from the United States, Italy and Spain. In each case, the material was cDNA or gDNA derived from T cells, B-cell-depleted T cells, or PBMCs.

Cohorts were based on clinical histories the participants reported. In the source study's methods: Estimation of nucleated cell counts relied on the amplification of reference gene primers. TCRdb keeps only in-frame clones here, not all; method: immunoSEQ multiplex PCR. V and J calls and clone size come straight from that table; D and trimming were deduced from the DNA. The profile shows about 260,000 clones, 80% to 90% of them singletons. Trimming took 4 bases from V and 1 from J; bases not matched to a gene: 4. CDR1 is MNHEY, CDR2 SMNVEV, per germline (reference sequence). The CDR3 has 15 amino acids.

Sequenced sample: PBMCs or T cells enriched from blood (not recorded which). This receptor was identified in a woman aged 40-49 years who had been exposed to COVID-19. This chain joins TRBV27 and TRBJ2-3, with TRBD1 identical over 8 bases. The CDR3 bases are TGTGCCAGCAGTTCCTCGACAGGGGGCACAGATACGCAGTATTTT. As protein: CASSSSTGGTDTQYF.